The clone carrying this T cell receptor (beta chain) occurred a few times. The data belong to a study of T cells after yellow fever vaccination. V was pared by 6 bases and J by 4 bases, with 5 bases of the junction left unmatched. Looked up from germline, CDR1 is MNHEY and CDR2 is SVGAGI. The CDR3 spans 14 residues. TCRdb used MiXCR to reprocess the 5' RACE reads, holding one entry per CDR3 protein. The table shows 450,000 to 650,000 distinct CDR3 sequences, with about a fifth occurring only once. This receptor was identified in a man aged 18-30 years who received the YFV17D yellow fever vaccine. The input for sequencing was PBMCs, taken about 21 days after the first yellow fever vaccination. V gene TRBV6-5 combines with J gene TRBJ1-4; 7 bases are shared with TRBD1. This CDR3 reads CASRLGTDNEKLFF. The DNA of the CDR3 is TGTGCCAGCAGACTCGGGACAGATAATGAAAAACTGTTTTTT.